These 14 T cell receptor beta chains were all obtained from the same sample, sequenced in a study of CD8 T cells in Susac syndrome. It was with random hexamers that about 0.45 to 1 ug RNA was reverse transcribed. TCRdb ran MiXCR on the immunoSEQ multiplex PCR reads and lists one entry per CDR3 protein. The table shows around 300,000 distinct CDR3 sequences, with about 88% occurring only once. The material sequenced was CD8+ T cells from PBMCs. The receptors originated from a human donor with multiple sclerosis.

The CDR3 sequence is CASSVGTGAGNTIYF. CDR3 sequence (DNA): TGTGCCAGCAGCGTAGGGACAGGGGCCGGAAACACCATATATTTT. This rearrangement joins TRBV9 to TRBJ1-3; TRBD1 matches at 9 bases. The germline gives CDR1 SGDLS, CDR2 YYNGEE. J lost 4 bases, V lost 0 bases, and 2 bases had no gene match. The CDR3 spans 15 residues.

The V gene is TRBV7-3, the J gene TRBJ2-1; 13 bases are a match to TRBD2. Germline lookup yields CDR1 SGHTA and CDR2 FQGTGA. After removal of 5 bases from V and 7 bases from J, the junction contained 14 bases not matched to a gene. The CDR3 has 18 amino acids. This CDR3 reads CASSPNGLAGEVGNEQFF. Here the CDR3 DNA reads TGTGCCAGCAGCCCAAACGGACTAGCGGGAGAAGTGGGGAATGAGCAGTTCTTC.

The chain links TRBV28 to TRBJ2-5; TRBD2 aligns across 7 bases. V lost 7 bases to trimming and J lost 5 bases; unmatched junction nucleotides: 19. The length of the CDR3 is 17 residues. Germline V gene lookup returns CDR1 MDHEN and CDR2 SYDVKM. The CDR3 nucleotides are TGTGCCAGCACCTTTATACCCGGCGTGGGGGGGTGGGAGACCCAGTACTTC. As protein: CASTFIPGVGGWETQYF.

The rearrangement links TRBV4-3 to TRBJ2-2; possibly TRBD1 for D (5 bases). V gave up 0 bases and J gave up 4 bases, with 9 bases separating them. The CDR3 extends over 15 amino acids. Germline CDR1 reads LGHNA; CDR2 reads YSLEER. For the CDR3, the DNA is TGCGCCAGCAGCCAAGACAGGGTAGGCACCGGGGAGCTGTTTTTT. Residues: CASSQDRVGTGELFF.

The gene calls are TRBV29-1 and TRBJ2-1; 11 nucleotides align to TRBD2. V lost 2 bases and J lost 8; bases outside the gene matches: 11. This CDR3 has 16 amino acids. Germline loops: CDR1 SQVTM, CDR2 ANQGSEA. Here the CDR3 DNA reads TGCAGCGTTGAATTTAGAGGTAGCGGGGGGGTATATGAGCAGTTCTTC. This gives the protein CSVEFRGSGGVYEQFF.

The J gene is TRBJ2-7, the V gene TRBV6-5, with 7 bases lining up with TRBD1. From germline, CDR1 is MNHEY and CDR2 SVGAGI. V dropped 8 bases and J dropped 2; count of bases not matched to a gene: 9. The CDR3 contains 14 residues. The CDR3 region is CASADPGQPYEQYF. For the CDR3, the DNA is TGTGCCAGCGCCGACCCGGGACAGCCCTACGAGCAGTACTTC.

The rearrangement uses TRBV7-9 and TRBJ2-7; D is perhaps TRBD2 (6 bases). The CDR3 is 13 residues long. V was cut by 8 bases and J by 3 bases, with 14 bases left in between. CDR1 SEHNR and CDR2 FQNEAQ come from the germline V gene (reference sequence). The DNA for the CDR3 is TGTGCCAGCCTCGGGCAGGGACTCTACGAGCAGTACTTC. Translated, it gives CASLGQGLYEQYF.

This sequence joins TRBV4-2 and TRBJ2-3; a possible D gene is TRBD2 (6 bases). Trimming stripped 4 bases from V and 2 bases from J, with 16 bases between. The CDR3 consists of 16 residues. CDR1 and CDR2 (germline): LGHNA, YNFKEQ. CDR3 DNA: TGTGCCAGCAGCCCAGCGGGCCCTACCCCCACAGATACGCAGTATTTT. Its translation is CASSPAGPTPTDTQYF.

This chain joins TRBV7-2 and TRBJ2-3; perhaps D is TRBD1 or TRBD2 (7 bases each). Germline lookup yields CDR1 SGHTA and CDR2 FQGNSA. The CDR3 covers 17 residues. With 5 bases removed from V and 2 bases from J, the gap between germline ends came to 20 bases. The DNA of the CDR3 is TGTGCCAGCAGCCTAGGGGGGGGGACAGTCTTCACAGATACGCAGTATTTT. The encoded protein is CASSLGGGTVFTDTQYF.

The chain's CDR3 is CASSYTGSYGYTF. CDR3 in DNA: TGTGCCAGCAGTTATACCGGGTCCTATGGCTACACCTTC. This sequence joins TRBV6-2 or TRBV6-3 and TRBJ1-2, with unresolved D. V shed 3 bases and J shed 4 bases, with 9 bases lying between them. This CDR3 spans 13 amino acids. The germline CDR1 and CDR2 sequences are MNHEY and SVGEGT.

About this clonotype itself: Relative to the germline gene, one junction end is altered; a read error may explain this. CDR3 amino acids: CASSSTGSYNEQFF. The CDR3 coding sequence is TGTGCCAGCAGTTCTACGGGGTCCTACAATGAGCAATTCTTC. The rearrangement joins TRBV28 to TRBJ2-1; the D gene is possibly TRBD2 (5 bases). Germline V gives CDR1 MDHEN, CDR2 SYDVKM. The CDR3 covers 14 residues.

This clonotype is a singleton in its sample. The rearrangement links TRBV10-3 to TRBJ1-1, with 7 nucleotides matching TRBD1. The CDR3 length is 16 residues. Trimming cost V 2 bases and J 0 bases; bases outside gene matches: 6. CDR1 is ENHRY and CDR2 is SYGVKD in the germline V gene. The CDR3 nucleotides are TGTGCCATCAGTGAGGCGGATGACAGGGTGAACACTGAAGCTTTCTTT. Translated: CAISEADDRVNTEAFF.

V usage is TRBV6-1 and J usage is TRBJ2-1; the match to TRBD2 covers 16 bases. With V trimmed by 7 bases and J by 10 bases, 16 bases remained unmatched. CDR3 length equals 18 residues. Germline V lookup: CDR1 MNHNS, CDR2 SASEGT. CDR3 DNA sequence: TGTGCCAGCATAGCGGGACTAGCGGGAGGGCCCGGGATCTCCGAGCAGTTCTTC. Translating gives CASIAGLAGGPGISEQFF.

The chain is built from TRBV28 and TRBJ2-7, with 7 bases identical to TRBD2. This CDR3 contains 16 residues. Per germline, CDR1 MDHEN and CDR2 SYDVKM. V dropped 6 bases and J dropped 2; count of bases not matched to a gene: 13. DNA of the CDR3: TGTGCCAGCAGCCCCATCGCCGTAGCGGGCCCCTACGAGCAGTACTTC. Protein product: CASSPIAVAGPYEQYF.